This T cell receptor (beta chain) was profiled in a study of monozygotic twins with inflammatory bowel disease. Study-wide results and limits: Patient repertoire variability may have increased through differing immunosuppressive treatments. Support for a single strong signal or clonotype associated with IBD was absent. Healthy co-twins showed greater TCRbeta diversity (inverse Simpson) than IBD patients.

A word on this clonotype: The antigen remains undetermined.

UMIs that had a 6-nucleotide sample barcode were put in using template switching. TCRdb reanalyzed the 5' RACE reads, giving one entry per CDR3 protein sequence and no DNA. This listing includes 200,000 to 250,000 distinct CDR3 sequences. The CDR3 has 16 residues. Germline V lookup: CDR1 SGHAT, CDR2 FQNNGV. The material sequenced was blood. The chain recombines TRBV11-2 with TRBJ2-3; there is no DNA to check the TCRdb D call of TRBD2. This receptor was taken from a human donor with ulcerative colitis or Crohn's disease, or a healthy co-twin of an affected twin (not recorded which). The CDR3 region is CASSPYREFSTDTQYF.